Listed here is a single TCR beta chain. The CDR3 length is 15 residues. The trim removed 3 bases at V and 4 bases at J, leaving 8 bases unmatched. Germline V CDR1 and CDR2: LNHDA, SQIVND (reference sequence). Seattle's cohort entered during active infection and was followed longitudinally. This sample was included in a study of blood T cell repertoires in COVID-19. Study as a whole: COVID-19 samples collected from the United States, Italy and Spain covered acute and convalescent phases. The cDNA or gDNA used as material had been derived from T cells, B-cell-depleted T cells, or PBMCs.

Original data processing: Nucleated cell number was recorded as an estimate derived from reference gene primer amplification. Sequenced by immunoSEQ multiplex PCR; TCRdb stores in-frame clones only, minus some. V and J calls and clone size follow that table, whereas D and trimming were derived from the DNA. The data contain 150,000 to 200,000 clones, about 81% of them singletons. The sequencing input was peripheral blood. This clonotype was obtained from a woman aged 80 or older with COVID-19, enrolled during active disease. The V gene is TRBV19, the J gene TRBJ1-2; 7 bases align to TRBD1. The CDR3 is CASSISQGGGYGYTF. Here the CDR3 DNA reads TGTGCCAGTAGTATCTCTCAGGGGGGTGGCTATGGCTACACCTTC.